The clone carrying this T cell receptor beta chain was seen only once. No antigen is known for it. This entry comes from a study of T cell responses to AZD1222 COVID-19 vaccine. TCRdb's copy holds only in-frame clones and misses some; the assay was immunoSEQ multiplex PCR. Of some 200,000 clones in the sample, about 94% were seen once. Whole-study findings and limits: Clonal diversity may have been underestimated in mostly white British donors. Spike-wide vaccine-associated CD4 TCRs dominated at 160-218 and 743-854. After the peak T cell response, and only then, were repertoires sampled.

V shed 8 bases and J shed 1 base, with 11 bases lying between them. CDR1 and CDR2 (germline): LNHDA, SQIVND (reference sequence). The CDR3 runs to 13 residues. The sequencing used peripheral blood, collected 28 days after the second AZD1222 dose. V and J are TRBV19 and TRBJ1-1; D uncertain. The clonotype originates from an adult who received the AZD1222 COVID-19 vaccine. Here the CDR3 DNA reads TGTGCCAGTGGTCGGCTCGGGAACACTGAAGCTTTCTTT. It specifies CASGRLGNTEAFF. The full variable domain, rest sourced from reference TRBV19 and TRBJ1-1, is DGGITQSPKYLFRKEGQNVTLSCEQNLNHDAMYWYRQDPGQGLRLIYYSQIVNDFQKGDIAEGYSVSREKKESFPLTVTSAQKNPTAFYLCASGRLGNTEAFFGQGTRLTVV.